Detailed here is one T cell receptor beta chain. Its antigen is as yet unknown. Trimming took off 3 bases at V and 3 bases at J, with 9 bases between the two ends. Germline V gene sequence: CDR1 DFQATT, CDR2 SNEGSKA (reference sequence). The CDR3 contains 12 residues. RNA transcripts gave rise to amplified TCR beta CDR3 regions. Carried out on the TCR CDR3, a first-round RT-PCR used the HTBI primer set. TCRdb fed the multiplex PCR reads into MiXCR, producing one record per CDR3 protein. The repertoire holds 480,000 or so distinct CDR3 sequences, with 35% to 50% as singletons. This entry belongs to a study of T cells in Graves' hyperthyroidism and ophthalmopathy. General study points: In validation, the model predicted ophthalmopathy. These predictions came a median approximately 6.5 months before onset. The authors' 13 V-J model separated ophthalmopathy from stable hyperthyroidism.

J is TRBJ2-7 and V is TRBV20-1; the D is unclear. The clonotype comes from an adult woman with Graves' disease, either hyperthyroidism or ophthalmopathy (not recorded which). Material: peripheral blood or thyroid tissue (not recorded which). The CDR3 nucleotides read TGCAGTGCTAGTTTCAGGAACTACGAGCAGTACTTC. As protein: CSASFRNYEQYF.